This TCR beta chain was sequenced during a study of molecular identifiers for immune sequencing clone quantification. Overall study: RNA from around 20,000 or 100,000 naive CD8 cells was split five ways in replicates, with four sequenced. Study-level findings and limits: Clones carrying above 20 RNA copies accounted for over 98% of effector molecules, under 1% in naive cells. Clone sizes that are highly expanded could be underestimated when identical TCR molecules share a barcode.

Germline CDR1 reads SNHLY; CDR2 reads FYNNEI. The CDR3 totals 13 residues. The junction had 9 bases not matched to a gene; V was cut back by 7 bases and J by 8 bases. TCRdb reprocessed the PCR reads via MiXCR and lists one record per CDR3 protein. The sample contains over 300,000 distinct CDR3 sequences, 24% of which appear only once. This clonotype has at least ten counts. Its antigen is not identified. This chain uses TRBV2 with TRBJ2-3, with 7 bases matching TRBD1. Source material: naive CD8+ T cells from blood, with Jurkat cell RNA spiked in. Subset reported: FACS-sorted CD8+CD4-CCR7+CD45RA+ naive T cells. This clonotype originated in a human donor in good health. Some libraries in this study had Jurkat cell RNA spiked in. CDR3 sequence: CASKSRDRSTQYF. The CDR3 DNA is TGTGCCAGCAAATCGAGGGACAGAAGTACGCAGTATTTT.